The rows below give T cell receptor beta chains drawn from one sample of a study of T cells in Graves' hyperthyroidism and ophthalmopathy. MiXCR, run by TCRdb on the multiplex PCR reads, gives a single entry per CDR3 protein. The sample has a few hundred thousand distinct CDR3 sequences, approximately 44% seen once. Sequenced: peripheral blood or thyroid tissue (not recorded which). The origin of the receptors is a woman younger than 30 with Graves' hyperthyroidism. CDR3s include the opening cysteine and the closing phenylalanine or tryptophan. Each record gives: D gene, CDR3 length, V gene, clone size, J gene, CDR3 DNA, CDR3 protein. The D gene is left open where the match is weak. Where a row states a size, it is once, few, many or the class of an expanded clone; other rows omit it.

.,14,TRBV4-3,many,TRBJ1-4,TGCGCCAGCAGCCCCCGCGGACGGGGTGAAAAACTGTTTTTT,CASSPRGRGEKLFF
.,18,TRBV4-1,many,TRBJ1-5,TGCGCCAGCAGCCAAGGGGGACGTGTAACAGGGAACAATCAGCCCCAGCATTTT,CASSQGGRVTGNNQPQHF
.,13,TRBV14,.,TRBJ2-3,TGTGCCAGCCGACTAACTAGCACAGATACGCAGTATTTT,CASRLTSTDTQYF
.,13,TRBV7-2,many,TRBJ2-7,TGTGCCAGCAGCTTAGTTGGGGGAAACGAGCAGTACTTC,CASSLVGGNEQYF
.,16,TRBV12-3/TRBV12-4,many,TRBJ1-6,TGTGCCAGCAGTTTAGAGTCGACAGGCTACAATTCACCCCTCCACTTT,CASSLESTGYNSPLHF
.,14,TRBV2,once,TRBJ2-5,TGTGCCAGCAGTGACGGATTAGGGGGAGAGACCCAGTACTTC,CASSDGLGGETQYF
TRBD2,16,TRBV7-6,.,TRBJ2-7,TGTGCCAGCAGTCTGGGGGGGCTAGCGGGAGGATACGAGCAGTACTTC,CASSLGGLAGGYEQYF
TRBD2,16,TRBV12-3/TRBV12-4,.,TRBJ2-7,TGTGCCAGCACCAGACTAGCGGAGAGGGGCACAGATACGCAGTACTTC,CASTRLAERGTDTQYF
TRBD2,15,TRBV11-3,many,TRBJ2-7,TGTGCCAGCAGCTCCGCCAGCGGGAGGTTCTACGAGCAGTACTTC,CASSSASGRFYEQYF
.,16,TRBV4-3,many,TRBJ2-7,TGCGCCAGCAGCCAAAACCCCGGGACTGGGGCGGACGAGCAGTACTTC,CASSQNPGTGADEQYF
.,10,TRBV7-2,.,TRBJ1-1,TGTGCCAGCAGCTTTTATGAGGCTTTCTTT,CASSFYEAFF
.,15,TRBV7-9,many,TRBJ2-6,TGTGCCGGCGGAAGTGGAGCGGCTGGGGCCAACGTCCTGACTTTC,CAGGSGAAGANVLTF
.,16,TRBV20-1,few,TRBJ2-2,TGCAGTGCTAGGGATCTTAGCGGTTCGAACACCGGGGAGCTGTTTTTT,CSARDLSGSNTGELFF
.,16,TRBV2,.,TRBJ1-4,TGTGCCAGCAGGTCGACAGGCGGAGGGGTAGGCGAAAAACTGTTTTTT,CASRSTGGGVGEKLFF
.,13,TRBV7-9,many,TRBJ2-7,TGTGCCAGCAGCTCTAGCTACGCGTACGAGCAGTACTTC,CASSSSYAYEQYF
TRBD1,15,TRBV7-9,many,TRBJ2-2,TGTGCCAGCAGCGCCCGGACAGGGAGGACCGGGGAGCTGTTTTTT,CASSARTGRTGELFF
.,12,TRBV20-1,many,TRBJ2-7,TGCAGTGCTAGACATGGTCCCTACGAGCAGTACTTC,CSARHGPYEQYF
TRBD2,16,TRBV24-1,.,TRBJ2-2,TGTGCCACCAGTGACCGTCTAGCGGGAGGAACCAATGAGCTGTTTTTT,CATSDRLAGGTNELFF
TRBD1,18,TRBV14,many,TRBJ1-3,TGTGCCAGCAGCCTTCACCGGGACAGCGATTACTCTGGAAACACCATATATTTT,CASSLHRDSDYSGNTIYF
TRBD1,18,TRBV24-1,once,TRBJ2-6,TGTGCCACCAGTGAGGCGCGACACGACAGGGCTGGGGCCAACGTCCTGACTTTC,CATSEARHDRAGANVLTF
.,15,TRBV5-1,.,TRBJ1-3,TGCGCCAGCAGCTTGATTAGCGGGAGTGGTAACACCATATATTTT,CASSLISGSGNTIYF
.,15,TRBV12-3/TRBV12-4,many,TRBJ2-5,TGTGCCAGCAGTTTTAACCAGGGGCTACAAGAGACCCAGTACTTC,CASSFNQGLQETQYF
TRBD2,13,TRBV5-1,.,TRBJ2-7,TGCGCCAGCAGCTTACAAGGGACTAGCGAGCAGTACTTC,CASSLQGTSEQYF
.,15,TRBV5-1,.,TRBJ2-7,TGCGCCAGCAGCTTGGTGGACAGTAGGTCCTACGAGCAGTACTTC,CASSLVDSRSYEQYF
TRBD2,16,TRBV15,few,TRBJ2-3,TGTGCCACCAGCAGGGCACTAGCGGGAGTTCGGGATACGCAGTATTTT,CATSRALAGVRDTQYF
.,16,TRBV6-4,few,TRBJ1-1,TGTGCCAGGCCGGAGGTCGTCCCCGGAAGGAACACTGAAGCTTTCTTT,CARPEVVPGRNTEAFF
TRBD1,12,TRBV20-1,few,TRBJ2-7,TGCAGTGCTAGAGATTTAGGGGGCGCTCTTGAATTC,CSARDLGGALEF
.,14,TRBV11-2,.,TRBJ1-1,TGCGCCAGCAGCCAAGGATGGAGGAACACTGAAGCTTCCTTT,CASSQGWRNTEASF
TRBD1,15,TRBV12-3/TRBV12-4,.,TRBJ1-2,TGTGCCAGCAGTTTCGGACAGGGGAAGAGCTATGGCTACACCTTC,CASSFGQGKSYGYTF
.,16,TRBV20-1,.,TRBJ2-3,TGCAGTGCTAGGAGGGTACGGGCGGAGGCCTCAGATACGCAGTATTTT,CSARRVRAEASDTQYF
.,12,TRBV15,few,TRBJ2-5,TGTGCCACCAGCGGGGTACAAGAGACCCAGTACTTC,CATSGVQETQYF
TRBD1,20,TRBV7-9,.,TRBJ2-6,TGTGCCAGCAGCTCAACAGTTGGGACAGGGTATCCGATAGGGGCCAACGTCCTGACTTTC,CASSSTVGTGYPIGANVLTF
.,16,TRBV30,.,TRBJ2-2,TGTGCCTGGAGTGTACCTGGGACCGCGAACACCGGGGAGCTGTTTTTT,CAWSVPGTANTGELFF
TRBD1,14,TRBV7-2,.,TRBJ1-4,TGTGCCAGCAGCTTCCGGGACAGGGGGTCAAAACTGTTTTTT,CASSFRDRGSKLFF
.,16,TRBV10-3,.,TRBJ2-5,TGTGCCATCAAGGACCTGAACAAGGTGTTCCAAGAGACCCAGTACTTC,CAIKDLNKVFQETQYF
.,14,TRBV2,.,TRBJ1-1,TGTGCCAGCATCGAATGGGCCAGGAACACTGAAGCTTTCTTT,CASIEWARNTEAFF
.,13,TRBV5-8,many,TRBJ2-1,TGTGCCAGCAGCTTGGCCTTTAGTTCTGAGCAGTTCTTC,CASSLAFSSEQFF
.,15,TRBV9,many,TRBJ2-7,TGTGCCAGCAGCCCCACCGGGACTCCACATTACGAGCAGTACTTC,CASSPTGTPHYEQYF
.,12,TRBV29-1,many,TRBJ2-5,TGCAGCGTTGAAGTTGGAGAAGAGACCCAGTACTTC,CSVEVGEETQYF
.,13,TRBV20-1,.,TRBJ2-3,TGCAGTGCTAGTTTTGATAGCACAGATACGCAGTATTTT,CSASFDSTDTQYF
.,15,TRBV20-1,.,TRBJ1-2,TGCAGTGCTAGAGACCCGGGAGGGAGTTATGATGGCTACACCTTC,CSARDPGGSYDGYTF
.,12,TRBV24-1,many,TRBJ2-2,TGTGCCACTTCCGGGAACACCGGGGAGCTGTTTTTT,CATSGNTGELFF
.,15,TRBV27,many,TRBJ1-2,TGTGCCAGCAGTTTATCCGGGCCGGACCTGCCCGGCTACACCTTC,CASSLSGPDLPGYTF
.,15,TRBV6-5,many,TRBJ2-7,TGTGCCAGCAGTTACTCCCAGGGATTAAGCTACGAGCAGTACTTC,CASSYSQGLSYEQYF
.,16,TRBV7-8,.,TRBJ2-6,TGTGCCAGCAGGACAGAGGACCGCTCTGGGGCCAACGTCCTGACTTTC,CASRTEDRSGANVLTF
.,14,TRBV5-1,.,TRBJ1-1,TGCGCCAGCAGCTTGGGGGCCGCTAGCCCTGAAGCTTTCTTT,CASSLGAASPEAFF
.,10,TRBV2,.,TRBJ2-7,TGTGCCTGGCTGTGGGACGAGCAGTACTTC,CAWLWDEQYF
TRBD2,15,TRBV5-1,many,TRBJ2-2,TGCGCCAGCAGCTCCGGACTAGCCATCACCGGGGAGCTGTTTTTT,CASSSGLAITGELFF
.,13,TRBV6-6,many,TRBJ2-7,TGTGCCAGCAGTTACAACAGGGACTACGAGCAGTACTTC,CASSYNRDYEQYF
TRBD1,17,TRBV4-2,once,TRBJ1-6,TGTGCCAGCAGCCAAGATGAGACAGGGGGCTATAATTCACCCCTCCACTTT,CASSQDETGGYNSPLHF
.,14,TRBV11-3,.,TRBJ2-7,TGTGCTAGAAGCCCGAGGCAGGGCAACGACGAGCAGTACTTC,CARSPRQGNDEQYF